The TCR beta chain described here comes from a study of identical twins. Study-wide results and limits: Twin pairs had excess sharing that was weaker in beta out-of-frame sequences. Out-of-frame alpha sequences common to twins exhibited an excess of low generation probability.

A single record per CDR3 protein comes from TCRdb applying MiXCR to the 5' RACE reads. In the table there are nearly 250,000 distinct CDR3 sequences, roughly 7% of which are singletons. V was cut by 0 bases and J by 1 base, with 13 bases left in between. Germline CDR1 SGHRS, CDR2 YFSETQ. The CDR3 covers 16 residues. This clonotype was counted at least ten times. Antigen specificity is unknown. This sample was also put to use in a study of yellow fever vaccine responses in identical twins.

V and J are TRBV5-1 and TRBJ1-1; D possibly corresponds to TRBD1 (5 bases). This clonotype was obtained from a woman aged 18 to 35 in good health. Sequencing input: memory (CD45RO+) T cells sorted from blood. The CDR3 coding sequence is TGCGCCAGCAGCTTGGGGACGGGACTCACGAACACTGAAGCTTTCTTT. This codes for CASSLGTGLTNTEAFF. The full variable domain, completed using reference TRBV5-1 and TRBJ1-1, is KAGVTQTPRYLIKTRGQQVTLSCSPISGHRSVSWYQQTPGQGLQFLFEYFSETQRNKGNFPGRFSGRQFSNSRSEMNVSTLELGDSALYLCASSLGTGLTNTEAFFGQGTRLTVV.